This paragraph reports one T cell receptor beta chain. The assay was immunoSEQ multiplex PCR, and TCRdb's table has in-frame clones only and misses some. The table records 130,000 to 150,000 clones, 75% to 90% of them present only once. Trimming cost V 4 bases and J 6 bases; bases outside gene matches: 5. This CDR3 contains 14 residues. CDR1 is ENHRY and CDR2 is SYGVKD in the germline V gene. The sample originates from a study of control samples from healthy donors and cancer patients. The TCR sequence derives from a woman in her twenties or thirties in good health. The chain has TRBV10-3 and TRBJ2-1; 8 nucleotides agree with TRBD1. The material sequenced was blood. In nucleotides, the CDR3 is TGTGCCATCAGTGTGGACAGGGCTGGCAATGAGCAGTTCTTC. It encodes CAISVDRAGNEQFF.